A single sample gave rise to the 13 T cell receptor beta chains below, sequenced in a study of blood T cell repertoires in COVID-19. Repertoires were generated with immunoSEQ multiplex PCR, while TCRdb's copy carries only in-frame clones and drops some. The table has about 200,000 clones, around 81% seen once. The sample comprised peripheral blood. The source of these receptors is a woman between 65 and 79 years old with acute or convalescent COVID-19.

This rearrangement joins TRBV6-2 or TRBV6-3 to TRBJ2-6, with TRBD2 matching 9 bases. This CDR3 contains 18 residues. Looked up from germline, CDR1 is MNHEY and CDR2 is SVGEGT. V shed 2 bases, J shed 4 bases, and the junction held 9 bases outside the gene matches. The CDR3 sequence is CASSYASGMRGGANVLTF. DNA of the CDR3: TGTGCCAGCAGTTACGCTAGCGGGATGAGGGGAGGGGCCAACGTCCTGACTTTC.

CDR3 bases: TGTGCCAGCAGCGTAGAGGGACTAGCGGGACCCACAGATACGCAGTATTTT. This sequence encodes CASSVEGLAGPTDTQYF. The rearrangement links TRBV9 to TRBJ2-3, with 13 bases that match TRBD2. The CDR3 has 17 amino acids. Germline values: CDR1 SGDLS, CDR2 YYNGEE. Losses at the gene ends were 0 bases for V and 2 bases for J; bases not matched to a gene: 3.

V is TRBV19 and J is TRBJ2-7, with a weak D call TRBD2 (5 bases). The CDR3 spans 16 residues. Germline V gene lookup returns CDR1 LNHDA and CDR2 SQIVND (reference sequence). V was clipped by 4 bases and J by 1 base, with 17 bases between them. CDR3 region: CASSTLTGWESYEQYF. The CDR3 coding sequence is TGTGCCAGTAGTACATTGACGGGCTGGGAGTCCTACGAGCAGTACTTC.

This CDR3 is CASSLGLAGAYEQYF. The CDR3 DNA is TGTGCCAGCAGCTTAGGGTTAGCGGGGGCCTACGAGCAGTACTTC. The V and J genes are TRBV11-2 and TRBJ2-7, with 9 bases that match TRBD2. This CDR3 spans 15 amino acids. Unmatched junction bases numbered 3, after V lost 1 base and J lost 2 bases. Germline CDR1 reads SGHAT; CDR2 reads FQNNGV.

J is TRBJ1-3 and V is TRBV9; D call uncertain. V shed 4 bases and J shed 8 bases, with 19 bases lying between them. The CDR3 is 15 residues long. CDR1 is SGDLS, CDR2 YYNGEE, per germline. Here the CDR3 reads CASSTQALLGDTIYF. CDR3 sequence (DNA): TGTGCCAGCAGCACGCAGGCTCTATTGGGAGACACCATATATTTT.

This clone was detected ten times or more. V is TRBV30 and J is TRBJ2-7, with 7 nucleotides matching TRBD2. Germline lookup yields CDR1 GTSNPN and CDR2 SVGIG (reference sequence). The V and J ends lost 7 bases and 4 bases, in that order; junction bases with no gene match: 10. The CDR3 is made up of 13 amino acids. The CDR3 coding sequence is TGTGCCTCCACCAGCGGGACGGGTTACGAGCAGTACTTC. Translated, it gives CASTSGTGYEQYF.

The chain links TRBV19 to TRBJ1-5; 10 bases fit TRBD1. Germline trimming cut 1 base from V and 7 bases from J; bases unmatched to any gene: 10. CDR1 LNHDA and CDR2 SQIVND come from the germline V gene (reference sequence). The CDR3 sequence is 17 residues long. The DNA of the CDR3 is TGTGCCAGTAGTATAGGGACAGGGGGTGGAAGAAAACAGCCCCAGCATTTT. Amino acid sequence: CASSIGTGGGRKQPQHF.

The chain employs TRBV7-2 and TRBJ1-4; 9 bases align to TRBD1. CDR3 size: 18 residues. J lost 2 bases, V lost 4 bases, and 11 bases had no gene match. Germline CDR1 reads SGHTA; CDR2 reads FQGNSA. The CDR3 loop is CASSSPSGQGITNEKLFF. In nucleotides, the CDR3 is TGTGCCAGCAGCTCCCCTTCGGGACAGGGTATCACTAATGAAAAACTGTTTTTT.

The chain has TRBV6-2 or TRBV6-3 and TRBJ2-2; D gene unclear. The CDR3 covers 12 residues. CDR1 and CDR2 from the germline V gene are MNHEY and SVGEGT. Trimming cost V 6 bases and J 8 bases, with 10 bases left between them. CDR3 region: CASSRSTGELFF. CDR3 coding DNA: TGTGCCAGCAGCCGATCGACAGGGGAGCTGTTTTTT.

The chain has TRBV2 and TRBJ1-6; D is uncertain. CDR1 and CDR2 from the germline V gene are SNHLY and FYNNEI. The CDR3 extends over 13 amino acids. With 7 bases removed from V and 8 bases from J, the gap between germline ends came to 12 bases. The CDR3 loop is CASIGIRDSPLHF. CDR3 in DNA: TGTGCCAGCATCGGGATTCGGGATTCACCCCTCCACTTT.

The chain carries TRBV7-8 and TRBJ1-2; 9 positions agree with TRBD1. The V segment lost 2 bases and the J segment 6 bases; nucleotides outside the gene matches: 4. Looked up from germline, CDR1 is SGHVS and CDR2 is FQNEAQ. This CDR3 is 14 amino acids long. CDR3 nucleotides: TGTGCCAGCAGCTTATCGGGACAGGGCCATGGCTACACCTTC. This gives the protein CASSLSGQGHGYTF.

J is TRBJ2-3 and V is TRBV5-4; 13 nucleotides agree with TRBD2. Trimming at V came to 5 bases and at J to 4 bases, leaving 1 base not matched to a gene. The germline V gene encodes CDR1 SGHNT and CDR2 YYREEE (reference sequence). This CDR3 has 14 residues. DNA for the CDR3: TGTGCCAGCAGACTAGCGGGAGGGGCAGATACGCAGTATTTT. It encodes CASRLAGGADTQYF.

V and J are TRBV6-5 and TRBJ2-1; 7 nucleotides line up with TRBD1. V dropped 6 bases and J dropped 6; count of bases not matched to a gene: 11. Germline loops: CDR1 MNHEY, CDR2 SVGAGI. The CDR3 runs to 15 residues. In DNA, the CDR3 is TGTGCCAGCAGCGGGCAACGGACAGGACTCAATGAGCAGTTCTTC. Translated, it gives CASSGQRTGLNEQFF.